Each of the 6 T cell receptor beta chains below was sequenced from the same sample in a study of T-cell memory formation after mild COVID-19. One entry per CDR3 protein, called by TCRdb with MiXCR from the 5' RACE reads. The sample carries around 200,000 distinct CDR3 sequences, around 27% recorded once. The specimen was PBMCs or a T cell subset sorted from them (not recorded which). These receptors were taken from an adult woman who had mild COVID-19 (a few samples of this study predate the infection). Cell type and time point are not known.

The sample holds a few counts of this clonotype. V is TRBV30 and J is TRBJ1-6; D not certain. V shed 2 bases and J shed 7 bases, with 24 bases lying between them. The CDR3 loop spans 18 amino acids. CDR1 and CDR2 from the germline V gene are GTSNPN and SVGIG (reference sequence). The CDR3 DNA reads TGTGCCTGGAGTTTGGCTTGGGGAAGGCTTTCAAGGAATTCACCCCTCCACTTT. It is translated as CAWSLAWGRLSRNSPLHF.

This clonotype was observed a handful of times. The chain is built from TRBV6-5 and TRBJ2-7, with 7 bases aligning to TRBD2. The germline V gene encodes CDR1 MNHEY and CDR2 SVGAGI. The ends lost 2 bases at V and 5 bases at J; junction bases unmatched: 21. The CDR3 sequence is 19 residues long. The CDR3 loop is CASSYTRRSGGSKANEQYF. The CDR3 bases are TGTGCCAGCAGTTACACCCGTCGGAGTGGCGGGAGTAAGGCCAACGAGCAGTACTTC.

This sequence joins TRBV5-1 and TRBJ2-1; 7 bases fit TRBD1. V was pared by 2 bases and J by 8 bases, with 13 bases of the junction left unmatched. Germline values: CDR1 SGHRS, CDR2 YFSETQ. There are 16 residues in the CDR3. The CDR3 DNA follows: TGCGCCAGCAGCTTCTATCGACAGGGTGGTATGGATGAGCAGTTCTTC. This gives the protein CASSFYRQGGMDEQFF.

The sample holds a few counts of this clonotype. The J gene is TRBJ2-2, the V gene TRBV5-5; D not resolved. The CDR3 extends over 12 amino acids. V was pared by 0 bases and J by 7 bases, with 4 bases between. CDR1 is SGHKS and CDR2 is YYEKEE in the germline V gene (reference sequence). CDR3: CASSLGGGELFF. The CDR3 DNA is TGTGCCAGCAGCTTGGGAGGCGGGGAGCTGTTTTTT.

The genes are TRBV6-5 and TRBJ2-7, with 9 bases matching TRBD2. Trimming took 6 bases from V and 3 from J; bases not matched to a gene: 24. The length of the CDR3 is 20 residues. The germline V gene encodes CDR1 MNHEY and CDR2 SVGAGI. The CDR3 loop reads CASSSGRGRFSGSDVYEQYF. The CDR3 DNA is TGTGCCAGCAGCTCCGGGCGAGGCAGATTTAGCGGGAGCGATGTCTACGAGCAGTACTTC.

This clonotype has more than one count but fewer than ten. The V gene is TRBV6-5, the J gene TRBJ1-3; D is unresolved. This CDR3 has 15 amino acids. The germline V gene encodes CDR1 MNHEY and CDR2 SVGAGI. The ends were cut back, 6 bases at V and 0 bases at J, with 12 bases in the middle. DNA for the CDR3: TGTGCCAGCAGACTCTATCAGCACTCTGGAAACACCATATATTTT. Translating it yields CASRLYQHSGNTIYF.